Listed below are T cell receptor beta chains from one sample, sequenced in a study of T cell changes during pregnancy in multiple sclerosis. Only in-frame clones appear in the TCRdb table, and some are missing; sequencing was by immunoSEQ multiplex PCR. The data show some 64,000 clones, with about 91% seen just once and about 2% held by the top ten. The sequences come from peripheral blood, collected in the first trimester of pregnancy. The receptors stem from a female donor with multiple sclerosis, enrolled in a pregnancy study. The CDR3 runs from the conserved cysteine through the conserved F or W. Fields, in order: D gene, clone size, J gene, CDR3 length, V gene, CDR3 DNA, CDR3 protein. The D gene is left open where the match is weak. The size field is filled for only some rows; it gives once, few, many or a size class.

D: TRBD2; size: .; J: TRBJ2-5; length: 16; V: TRBV19; DNA: TGTGCCAGTAGTCGATCTAGCGGGAGAGGCTGGGAGACCCAGTACTTC; CDR3: CASSRSSGRGWETQYF
D: TRBD2; size: .; J: TRBJ2-2; length: 17; V: TRBV5-4; DNA: TGTGCCAGCAGCTCGACTAGCGGGGGGGCCCCCACCGGGGAGCTGTTTTTT; CDR3: CASSSTSGGAPTGELFF
D: TRBD1; size: .; J: TRBJ2-1; length: 11; V: TRBV28; DNA: TGTGCCAGCAGTTCCACAGGGGTGCAGTTCTTC; CDR3: CASSSTGVQFF
D: .; size: once; J: TRBJ1-1; length: 14; V: TRBV27; DNA: TGTGCCAGCTCCTTCTCCGGGGTGAACACTGAAGCTTTCTTT; CDR3: CASSFSGVNTEAFF
D: .; size: .; J: TRBJ2-7; length: 12; V: TRBV5-6; DNA: TGTGCCAGCAGCGTCACTAGCTACGAGCAGTACTTC; CDR3: CASSVTSYEQYF
D: TRBD1; size: .; J: TRBJ2-7; length: 16; V: TRBV9; DNA: TGTGCCAGCAGCGCACCAAGACAGGGGGCCGTTTACGAGCAGTACTTC; CDR3: CASSAPRQGAVYEQYF
D: TRBD1; size: few; J: TRBJ2-1; length: 15; V: TRBV4-1; DNA: TGCGCCAGCAGCTGGGGGGACAGGGGGGCAAATGAGCAGTTCTTC; CDR3: CASSWGDRGANEQFF
D: TRBD1; size: .; J: TRBJ1-1; length: 14; V: TRBV6-5; DNA: TGTGCCAGCAGTGGCCGGGACAGGGGCACTGAAGCTTTCTTT; CDR3: CASSGRDRGTEAFF
D: .; size: .; J: TRBJ1-2; length: 14; V: TRBV9; DNA: TGTGCCAGCAGCGTAGGAGCACCCAACTATGGCTACACCTTC; CDR3: CASSVGAPNYGYTF
D: TRBD1; size: .; J: TRBJ1-6; length: 14; V: TRBV13; DNA: TGTGCCAGCAGCCGGGACAGGGGAAGGGCACCCCTCCACTTT; CDR3: CASSRDRGRAPLHF